Listed below are T cell receptor beta chains from one sample, sequenced in a study of T cell responses to AZD1222 COVID-19 vaccine. Libraries were prepared by immunoSEQ multiplex PCR; TCRdb keeps only in-frame clonotypes and omits some of them. The sample comprises some 120,000 clones, about 90% of which are singletons, and around 1.6% rests with the top ten. The input for sequencing was peripheral blood, taken on day 0 of AZD1222 vaccination. The origin of the receptors is an adult in good health. The CDR3 runs from the conserved cysteine through the conserved F or W. Size tells how often a clone was seen (once, few, many) or the class of an expanded clone, and some rows leave it out.

clone_size j_call v_call cdr3_aa
. TRBJ1-2 TRBV12-5 CASGTDRVHGYTF
. TRBJ2-2 TRBV15 CATSRDSVGELFF
. TRBJ1-1 TRBV7-9 CASRRTGPGNTEAFF
. TRBJ1-5 TRBV5-4 CASSTTTGAREGPQHF
. TRBJ2-5 TRBV7-9 CASSPSVQTQYF
. TRBJ2-7 TRBV4-2 CASSQEPTRYEQYF
few TRBJ1-6 TRBV7-2 CASSLGWRDSPLHF
. TRBJ1-2 TRBV5-4 CASSLGGGRGYTF
. TRBJ2-7 TRBV5-6 CASSIRDRAYEQYF
. TRBJ2-3 TRBV28 CASSSGSAGGTDTQYF
. TRBJ1-5 TRBV10-3 CAISEWDRDNQPQHF
few TRBJ1-2 TRBV27 CASSFLGGGNYGYTF
. TRBJ1-1 TRBV19 CASSSGGTEAFF
. TRBJ1-3 TRBV9 CASSAKTGTGGNTIYF
. TRBJ2-7 TRBV23-1 CASSQWEGEQYF
. TRBJ1-2 TRBV12-3/TRBV12-4 CASSLDSYYGYTF
. TRBJ2-7 TRBV7-8 CASSLGADPNYEQYF
. TRBJ1-6 TRBV3-1/TRBV3-2 CASSQGLPPLHF
. TRBJ2-7 TRBV29-1 CSVRDLRGKYEQYF
. TRBJ1-5 TRBV15 CATSRVASSQPQHF
once TRBJ1-1 TRBV28 CASSLLGANTEAFF